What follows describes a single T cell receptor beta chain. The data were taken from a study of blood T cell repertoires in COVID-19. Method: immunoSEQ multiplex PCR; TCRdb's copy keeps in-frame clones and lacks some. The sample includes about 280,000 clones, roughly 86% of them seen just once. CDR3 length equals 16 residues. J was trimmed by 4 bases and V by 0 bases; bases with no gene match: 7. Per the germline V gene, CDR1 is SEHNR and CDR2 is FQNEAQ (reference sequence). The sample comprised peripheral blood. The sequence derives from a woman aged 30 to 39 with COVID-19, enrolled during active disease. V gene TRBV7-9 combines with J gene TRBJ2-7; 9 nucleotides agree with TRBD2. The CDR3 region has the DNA TGTGCCAGCAGCTTAGCCCGCGGGAGGGCCTTGTACGAGCAGTACTTC. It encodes CASSLARGRALYEQYF.